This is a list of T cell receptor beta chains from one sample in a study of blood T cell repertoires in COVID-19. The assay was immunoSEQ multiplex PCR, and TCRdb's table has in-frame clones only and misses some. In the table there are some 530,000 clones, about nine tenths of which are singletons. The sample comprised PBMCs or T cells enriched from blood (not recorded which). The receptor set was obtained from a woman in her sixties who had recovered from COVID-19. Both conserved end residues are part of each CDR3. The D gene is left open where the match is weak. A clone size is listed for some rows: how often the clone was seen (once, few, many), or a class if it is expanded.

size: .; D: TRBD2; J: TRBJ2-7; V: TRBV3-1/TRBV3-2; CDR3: CASSPGAGVSYEQYF; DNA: TGTGCCAGCAGCCCCGGAGCGGGGGTCTCCTACGAGCAGTACTTC
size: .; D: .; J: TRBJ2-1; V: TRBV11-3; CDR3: CASSRGGSGGYNEQFF; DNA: TGTGCCAGCAGCAGGGGAGGATCAGGGGGGTACAATGAGCAGTTCTTC
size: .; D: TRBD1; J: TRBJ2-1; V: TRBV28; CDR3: CASSKTGGVYNEQFF; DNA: TGTGCCAGCAGTAAGACAGGGGGAGTTTACAATGAGCAGTTCTTC
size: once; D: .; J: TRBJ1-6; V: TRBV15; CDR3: CATSRNTGIDSPLHF; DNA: TGTGCCACCAGCAGAAATACAGGGATTGATTCACCCCTCCACTTT
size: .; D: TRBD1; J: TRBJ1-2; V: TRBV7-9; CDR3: CASSQPGQGDYGYTF; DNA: TGTGCCAGCAGCCAGCCGGGACAGGGGGACTATGGCTACACCTTC
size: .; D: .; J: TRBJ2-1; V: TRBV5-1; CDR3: CASSTGSVNEQFF; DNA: TGCGCCAGCAGCACCGGGAGCGTTAATGAGCAGTTCTTC
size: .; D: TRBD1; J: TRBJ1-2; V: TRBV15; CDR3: CATSVSGTGVYGYTF; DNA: TGTGCCACCAGCGTCTCCGGGACAGGGGTCTATGGCTACACCTTC
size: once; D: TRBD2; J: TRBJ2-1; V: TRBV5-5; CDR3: CASSFGVAGVFYNEQFF; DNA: TGTGCCAGCAGCTTTGGAGTAGCGGGGGTGTTCTACAATGAGCAGTTCTTC
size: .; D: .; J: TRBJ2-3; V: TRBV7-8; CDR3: CASSSTTQGPTQYF; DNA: TGTGCCAGCAGTTCGACCACCCAGGGTCCCACGCAGTATTTT
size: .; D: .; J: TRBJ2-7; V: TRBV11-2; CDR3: CASSLEQGPYEQYF; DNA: TGTGCCAGCAGCTTAGAACAGGGCCCCTACGAGCAGTACTTC